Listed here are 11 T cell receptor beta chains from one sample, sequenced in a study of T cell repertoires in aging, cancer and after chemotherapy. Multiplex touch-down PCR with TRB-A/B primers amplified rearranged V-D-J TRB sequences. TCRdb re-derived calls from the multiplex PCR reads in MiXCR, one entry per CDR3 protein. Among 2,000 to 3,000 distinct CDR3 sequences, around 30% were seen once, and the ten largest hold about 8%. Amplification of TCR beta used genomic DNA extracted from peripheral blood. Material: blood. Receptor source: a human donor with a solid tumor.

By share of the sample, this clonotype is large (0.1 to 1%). CDR3 loop: CAWSFNTDTQYF. In DNA form, the CDR3 reads TGTGCCTGGAGTTTCAACACAGATACGCAGTATTTT. The gene calls are TRBV30 and TRBJ2-3; D is undetermined. The V and J ends lost 2 bases and 2 bases respectively, with 5 bases between them. Looked up from germline, CDR1 is GTSNPN and CDR2 is SVGIG (reference sequence). The CDR3 totals 12 residues.

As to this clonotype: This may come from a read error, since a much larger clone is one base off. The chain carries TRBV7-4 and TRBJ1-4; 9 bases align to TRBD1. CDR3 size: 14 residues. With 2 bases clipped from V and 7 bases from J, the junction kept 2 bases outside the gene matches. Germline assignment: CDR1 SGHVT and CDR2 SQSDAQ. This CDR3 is CASSLPGQGEKLFF. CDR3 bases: TGTGCCAGCAGCTTACCGGGACAGGGTGAAAAACTGTTTTTT.

Here the CDR3 reads CASSPNPDGSLHF. CDR3 DNA sequence: TGTGCCAGCTCACCAAATCCAGACGGGAGTCTCCACTTT. The V gene is TRBV18, the J gene TRBJ1-6; D not certain. CDR3 length: 13 residues. Germline CDR1 and CDR2: KGHSH and LQKENI. The germline V and J ends were trimmed by 2 bases and 16 bases, with 15 bases remaining between them.

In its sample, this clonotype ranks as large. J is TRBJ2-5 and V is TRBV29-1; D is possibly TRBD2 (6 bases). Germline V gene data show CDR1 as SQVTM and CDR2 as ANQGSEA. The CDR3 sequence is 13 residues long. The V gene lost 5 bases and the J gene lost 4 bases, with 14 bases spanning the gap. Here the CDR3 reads CSVLIGTSETQYF. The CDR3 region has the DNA TGCAGCGTTCTCATCGGGACTTCAGAGACCCAGTACTTC.

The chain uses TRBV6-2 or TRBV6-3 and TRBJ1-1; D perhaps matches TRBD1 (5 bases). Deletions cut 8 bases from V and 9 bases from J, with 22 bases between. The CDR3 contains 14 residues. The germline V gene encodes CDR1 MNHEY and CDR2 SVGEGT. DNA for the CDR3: TGTGCCAGCCTGAGCGGGAGGGGATGGACTAAAGCTTTCTTT. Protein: CASLSGRGWTKAFF.

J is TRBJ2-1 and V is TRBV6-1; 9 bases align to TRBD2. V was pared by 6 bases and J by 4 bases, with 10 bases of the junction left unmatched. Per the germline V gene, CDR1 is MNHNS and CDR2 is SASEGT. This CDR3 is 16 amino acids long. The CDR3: CASSGPLAGLYNEQFF. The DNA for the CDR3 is TGTGCCAGCAGCGGGCCCCTAGCGGGACTTTACAATGAGCAGTTCTTC.

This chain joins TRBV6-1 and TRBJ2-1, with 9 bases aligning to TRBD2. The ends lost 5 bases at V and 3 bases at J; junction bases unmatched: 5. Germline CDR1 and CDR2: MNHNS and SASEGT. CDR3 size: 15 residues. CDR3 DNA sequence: TGTGCCAGCAGTCTTAGCGGGAGTCTCTACAATGAGCAGTTCTTC. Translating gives CASSLSGSLYNEQFF.

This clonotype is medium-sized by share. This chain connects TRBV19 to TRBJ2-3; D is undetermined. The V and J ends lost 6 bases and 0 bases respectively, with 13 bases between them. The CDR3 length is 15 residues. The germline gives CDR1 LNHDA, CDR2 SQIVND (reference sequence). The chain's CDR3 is CASSIAFSSTDTQYF. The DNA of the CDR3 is TGTGCCAGTAGCATCGCATTTTCTAGCACAGATACGCAGTATTTT.

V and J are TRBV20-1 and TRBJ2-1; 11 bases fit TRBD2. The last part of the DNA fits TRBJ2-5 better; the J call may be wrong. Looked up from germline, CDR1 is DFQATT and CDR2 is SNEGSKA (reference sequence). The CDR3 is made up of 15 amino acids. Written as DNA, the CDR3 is TGCAGTGCTAGTAGACTAGCGGGACACCAAGAGACCCAGTACTTC. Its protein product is CSASRLAGHQETQYF.

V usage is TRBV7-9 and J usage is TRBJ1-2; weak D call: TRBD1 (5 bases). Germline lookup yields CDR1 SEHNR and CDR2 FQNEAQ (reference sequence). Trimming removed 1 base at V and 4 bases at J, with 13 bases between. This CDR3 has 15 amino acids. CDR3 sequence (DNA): TGTGCCAGCAGCTTAGTGGACATGGAGGTCTATGGCTACACCTTC. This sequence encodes CASSLVDMEVYGYTF.

The CDR3 DNA reads TGTGCCAGCAGTACCGTAGGGAATGAGCAGTTCTTC. Protein product: CASSTVGNEQFF. The chain recombines TRBV6-2 or TRBV6-3 with TRBJ2-1; D call uncertain. V was cut by 5 bases and J by 7 bases, with 9 bases left in between. This CDR3 has 12 amino acids. Germline lookup yields CDR1 MNHEY and CDR2 SVGEGT.